This T cell receptor beta chain was retrieved from a study of blood T cell repertoires in COVID-19. Study overall: The cDNA or gDNA used as material had been derived from T cells, B-cell-depleted T cells, or PBMCs.

Germline V gene sequence: CDR1 SQVTM, CDR2 ANQGSEA. Unmatched junction bases numbered 14, after V lost 6 bases and J lost 10 bases. The CDR3 loop spans 16 amino acids. In the study's own analysis: Amplification with reference gene primers provided the estimates of nucleated cell counts. This table comes from immunoSEQ multiplex PCR, and its TCRdb copy is limited to in-frame clones, with some not included. The DNA gave D and trimming, while V, J and clone size come from that table. Counted here are 150,000 to 200,000 clones, 82% occurring once; the ten biggest clones make up roughly 7%. This chain uses TRBV29-1 with TRBJ2-1; 14 bases match TRBD2. The material sequenced was peripheral blood. The clonotype was recovered from a woman aged 40 to 55 with COVID-19, enrolled during active disease. The CDR3 sequence: CSVSNPGLAGVQEQFF. For the CDR3, the DNA is TGCAGCGTATCTAATCCGGGACTAGCGGGAGTTCAGGAGCAGTTCTTC.